This entry lists 29 T cell receptor beta chains sequenced from one sample in a study of low-dose radiotherapy and immunotherapy resistance in tumors. Both TCRalpha and TCRbeta chains were reverse transcribed with V-gene-specific primers. The authors ran 15 to 20 PCR cycles to amplify TCRs with a constant-region primer and V-primer adapter. TCRdb recomputed calls from the reads with MiXCR, one row per CDR3 protein. The sample yields 65,000 to 100,000 distinct CDR3 sequences, roughly a sixth seen once. The time point was: before trial treatment. Sequenced here: PBMCs, sampled before treatment. The receptor set was obtained from a male donor with prostate cancer.

The V call is TRBV3-1, the J call TRBJ2-2; the match to TRBD1 covers 7 bases. Looked up from germline, CDR1 is LGHDT and CDR2 is YNNKEL (reference sequence). CDR3 length: 16 amino acids. The V segment lost 4 bases and the J segment 5 bases; nucleotides outside the gene matches: 10. The DNA for the CDR3 is TGTGCCAGCAGCCTCATGACAGGGTCGGCGACCGGGGAGCTGTTTTTT. Its protein is CASSLMTGSATGELFF.

This clonotype has ten or more counts. V is TRBV4-1 and J is TRBJ2-2; tentative D call: TRBD2 (6 bases). This CDR3 is built from 13 residues. Germline lookup yields CDR1 MGHRA and CDR2 YSYEKL. V was shortened by 7 bases and J by 5 bases, with 11 bases between the two germline ends. The CDR3 is CASTAGRTGELFF. CDR3 sequence (DNA): TGCGCCAGCACGGCGGGGCGGACCGGGGAGCTGTTTTTT.

There are many counts of this clonotype. The rearrangement joins TRBV20-1 to TRBJ1-2; D is unresolved. Trimming removed 6 bases from V and 4 bases from J, with 9 bases in between. The germline V gene has CDR1 DFQATT and CDR2 SNEGSKA (reference sequence). The CDR3 covers 11 residues. CDR3 coding DNA: TGCAGTGCCAGAACCCCCTATGGCTACACCTTC. It translates to CSARTPYGYTF.

This clonotype was seen ten or more times. The CDR3 sequence is CASSLGTRGSPSGNTIYF. The CDR3 DNA reads TGTGCCAGCAGCTTAGGTACGAGGGGCTCACCCTCTGGAAACACCATATATTTT. The chain employs TRBV11-2 and TRBJ1-3, with D perhaps matching TRBD1 (5 bases). There are 18 residues in the CDR3. V gave up 1 base and J gave up 0 bases, with 16 bases separating them. Germline V gene lookup returns CDR1 SGHAT and CDR2 FQNNGV.

This clonotype has a count of ten or more. The chain carries TRBV9 and TRBJ1-6; maybe TRBD1 (5 bases). V lost 5 bases, J lost 8 bases, and 14 bases lay in between. Per germline, CDR1 SGDLS and CDR2 YYNGEE. This CDR3 has 14 amino acids. The CDR3 here is CASREGVTDSPLHF. As DNA, the CDR3 is TGTGCCAGCAGAGAAGGGGTTACGGATTCACCCCTCCACTTT.

Ten or more counts support this clonotype. This chain connects TRBV20-1 to TRBJ2-7, with a possible D match to TRBD1 (6 bases). This CDR3 comprises 15 residues. The V gene's germline CDR1 is DFQATT and CDR2 SNEGSKA (reference sequence). Trimming shortened V by 0 bases and J by 1 base, and 13 bases separated the two germline ends. Here the CDR3 DNA reads TGCAGTGCTAGAGATGGCTCCAGGGGATCCTACGAGCAGTACTTC. As protein: CSARDGSRGSYEQYF.

This clonotype was counted at least ten times. The rearrangement links TRBV7-9 to TRBJ2-1, with TRBD1 matching 8 bases. CDR1 is SEHNR, CDR2 FQNEAQ, per germline (reference sequence). The CDR3 covers 14 residues. V lost 5 bases, J lost 2 bases, and 2 bases stayed unmatched. The CDR3 nucleotides are TGTGCCAGCAGCCAGACAGGGGCCTACAATGAGCAGTTCTTC. Translated: CASSQTGAYNEQFF.

J is TRBJ2-7 and V is TRBV7-9, with a tentative D call TRBD1 (7 bases). The CDR3 has 14 amino acids. The germline V gene has CDR1 SEHNR and CDR2 FQNEAQ (reference sequence). V lost 5 bases to trimming and J lost 3 bases, with 14 bases between them. For the CDR3, the DNA is TGTGCCAGCAGCCCCCCAGGGGGGAACTACGAGCAGTACTTC. It specifies CASSPPGGNYEQYF.

This clonotype has a count of ten or more. This rearrangement joins TRBV4-3 to TRBJ2-7, with TRBD1 matching over 7 bases. The junction had 6 bases not matched to a gene; V was cut back by 3 bases and J by 1 base. CDR3 length: 15 residues. From germline, CDR1 is LGHNA and CDR2 YSLEER. CDR3 in amino acids: CASSQDDRESYEQYF. Here the CDR3 DNA reads TGCGCCAGCAGCCAGGATGACAGGGAATCCTACGAGCAGTACTTC.

The genes are TRBV12-3 or TRBV12-4 and TRBJ2-2; tentatively, D is TRBD1 (5 bases). This CDR3 spans 14 amino acids. V shed 7 bases and J shed 0 bases, with 9 bases lying between them. The CDR3 here is CASIGASNTGELFF. The CDR3 DNA reads as TGTGCCAGCATTGGGGCATCGAACACCGGGGAGCTGTTTTTT.

This clonotype was seen ten or more times. V gene TRBV7-9 combines with J gene TRBJ2-3; 13 bases map to TRBD2. This CDR3 comprises 17 residues. Germline V gives CDR1 SEHNR, CDR2 FQNEAQ (reference sequence). The J segment lost 4 bases and the V segment lost 5 bases, leaving 9 bases of the junction unmatched. The CDR3 reads CASSVGTSGGAADTQYF. DNA for the CDR3: TGTGCCAGCAGCGTGGGAACTAGCGGGGGGGCCGCAGATACGCAGTATTTT.

Many counts were recorded for this clonotype. This chain connects TRBV13 to TRBJ2-1; possibly TRBD1 for D (6 bases). Germline-derived CDR1 and CDR2 are PRHDT and FYEKMQ (reference sequence). V dropped 5 bases and J dropped 3 bases, with 17 bases sitting between them. The CDR3 sequence is 16 residues long. The CDR3, as DNA: TGTGCCAGCAGCGACACAGGGTACCTAAACTACAATGAGCAGTTCTTC. Its translation: CASSDTGYLNYNEQFF.

This clonotype was detected only a few times. This is likely an artifact of a read error, given a far larger clone one base away. V gene TRBV12-3 or TRBV12-4 combines with J gene TRBJ2-1; TRBD1 might be the D (6 bases). The CDR3 consists of 13 residues. Deletions cut 2 bases from V and 10 bases from J, with 12 bases between. Here the CDR3 DNA reads TGTGCCAGCAGTTTAACAGACCAGGGGGAGCAGTTCTTC. Residues: CASSLTDQGEQFF.

This clonotype was observed at least ten times. This chain joins TRBV10-1 and TRBJ2-3; perhaps TRBD2 as D (7 bases). The V end lost 4 bases, the J end lost 2 bases, and 13 bases lay between the germline ends. Germline V gene sequence: CDR1 WNHNN, CDR2 SYGVQD (reference sequence). The CDR3 has 15 residues. The CDR3 loop reads CASSAGAGATDTQYF. For the CDR3, the DNA is TGCGCCAGCAGTGCCGGGGCGGGGGCCACAGATACGCAGTATTTT.

The sample holds many counts of this clonotype. This chain joins TRBV11-2 and TRBJ2-5; tentatively, D is TRBD2 (6 bases). CDR1 is SGHAT, CDR2 FQNNGV, per germline. The V end lost 2 bases, the J end lost 4 bases, and 11 bases lay between the germline ends. The length of the CDR3 is 14 residues. The CDR3 protein is CASSLRLGGETQYF. The CDR3 region has the DNA TGTGCCAGCAGCTTACGACTAGGAGGAGAGACCCAGTACTTC. Variable domain in full (rest from reference TRBV11-2 and TRBJ2-5): EAGVAQSPRYKIIEKRQSVAFWCNPISGHATLYWYQQILGQGPKLLIQFQNNGVVDDSQLPKDRFSAERLKGVDSTLKIQPAKLEDSAVYLCASSLRLGGETQYFGPGTRLLVL.

At least ten counts were recorded for this clonotype. The V call is TRBV6-5, the J call TRBJ2-6, with a tentative D call TRBD2 (6 bases). V lost 5 bases, J lost 0 bases, and 17 bases lay in between. CDR1 and CDR2 (germline): MNHEY, SVGAGI. This CDR3 comprises 18 residues. The CDR3 DNA follows: TGTGCCAGCAGTAGGGACGGGGGACCTAGCTCTGGGGCCAACGTCCTGACTTTC. Translated, it gives CASSRDGGPSSGANVLTF.

This clonotype was seen at least ten times. J is TRBJ2-5 and V is TRBV6-2 or TRBV6-3; no clear D. Per the germline V gene, CDR1 is MNHEY and CDR2 is SVGEGT. V gave up 4 bases and J gave up 0 bases, with 9 bases separating them. CDR3 size: 14 residues. The CDR3 DNA is TGTGCCAGCAGTTCGGACGCCGACCAAGAGACCCAGTACTTC. Encoded protein: CASSSDADQETQYF.

This chain joins TRBV7-9 and TRBJ2-2; D remains ambiguous. V was pared by 3 bases and J by 3 bases, with 11 bases between. Germline V gene sequence: CDR1 SEHNR, CDR2 FQNEAQ (reference sequence). The CDR3 extends over 15 amino acids. This chain's CDR3 is CASSFSPPDTGELFF. In DNA, the CDR3 is TGTGCCAGCAGCTTTTCCCCCCCGGACACCGGGGAGCTGTTTTTT.

The table lists this clonotype with many counts. This rearrangement joins TRBV28 to TRBJ2-3, with 10 bases identical to TRBD1. The CDR3 runs to 13 residues. The J segment lost 7 bases and the V segment lost 8 bases, leaving 6 bases of the junction unmatched. In germline, CDR1 is MDHEN, CDR2 SYDVKM. CDR3 DNA sequence: TGTGCCAGCCGGGACAGGGGAGAGAATACGCAGTATTTT. It codes for CASRDRGENTQYF. The variable domain in full, completed from reference TRBV28 and TRBJ2-3, reads DVKVTQSSRYLVKRTGEKVFLECVQDMDHENMFWYRQDPGLGLRLIYFSYDVKMKEKGDIPEGYSVSREKKERFSLILESASTNQTSMYLCASRDRGENTQYFGPGTRLTVL.

Ten or more counts support this clonotype. The gene calls are TRBV6-5 and TRBJ2-1, with D possibly TRBD2 on 5 matching bases. V dropped 7 bases and J dropped 15 bases, with 22 bases sitting between them. The CDR3 contains 13 residues. CDR1 MNHEY and CDR2 SVGAGI come from the germline V gene. The CDR3 DNA reads as TGTGCCAGCACCGGGGAGACACCCGGTCGTTGGTTCTTC. Protein product: CASTGETPGRWFF.

The chain couples TRBV9 to TRBJ2-5, with D perhaps matching TRBD1 or TRBD2 (5 bases each). Per germline, CDR1 SGDLS and CDR2 YYNGEE. V lost 0 bases to trimming and J lost 1 base, with 13 bases between them. The CDR3 consists of 16 residues. CDR3 amino acids: CASSVEVGAVQETQYF. The CDR3 bases are TGTGCCAGCAGCGTAGAGGTCGGGGCTGTCCAAGAGACCCAGTACTTC.

This clonotype was counted only a few times. The chain employs TRBV11-2 and TRBJ2-7, with 7 bases matching TRBD2. The V gene end was trimmed by 4 bases and the J gene end by 3 bases; junction bases not matched to a gene: 6. Germline V gives CDR1 SGHAT, CDR2 FQNNGV. The CDR3 has 14 residues. The CDR3 region has the DNA TGTGCCAGCAGCTCCTCCGGGGGGTTCTACGAGCAGTACTTC. It codes for CASSSSGGFYEQYF.

V usage is TRBV28 and J usage is TRBJ2-1, with TRBD2 identical over 8 bases. This CDR3 is 14 amino acids long. The trim removed 3 bases at V and 6 bases at J, leaving 4 bases unmatched. CDR1 and CDR2 (germline): MDHEN, SYDVKM. CDR3 DNA: TGTGCCAGCAGTTTTAGCGGGGAGCTCAATGAGCAGTTCTTC. This gives the protein CASSFSGELNEQFF.

Of note for this clonotype: A far larger clone is one base from this, pointing to a likely read error. This chain uses TRBV5-1 with TRBJ2-1; TRBD1 agrees at 12 bases. The CDR3 runs 15 residues. Germline lookup yields CDR1 SGHRS and CDR2 YFSETQ. Losses at the gene ends were 5 bases for V and 10 bases for J; bases not matched to a gene: 10. CDR3 sequence: CASSLAGQGAYEQFF. The CDR3 DNA sequence: TGCGCCAGCAGTCTTGCGGGACAGGGGGCCTACGAGCAGTTCTTC.

This clonotype was seen repeatedly, ten times or more. The chain recombines TRBV7-2 with TRBJ2-1, with 12 bases aligning to TRBD2. Germline V gene data show CDR1 as SGHTA and CDR2 as FQGNSA. V lost 1 base, J lost 0 bases, and 4 bases stayed unmatched. The CDR3 length is 18 residues. The CDR3 loop is CASSLGLAGASSYNEQFF. CDR3 sequence (DNA): TGTGCCAGCAGCTTAGGACTAGCGGGGGCCAGCTCCTACAATGAGCAGTTCTTC.

This clonotype was detected ten times or more. The V call is TRBV7-2, the J call TRBJ1-3; D not certain. V lost 5 bases to trimming and J lost 1 base, with 9 bases between them. Germline V lookup: CDR1 SGHTA, CDR2 FQGNSA. There are 14 residues in the CDR3. CDR3 in amino acids: CASSELVSGNTIYF. CDR3 sequence (DNA): TGTGCCAGCAGCGAGCTCGTTTCTGGAAACACCATATATTTT.

CDR3 bases: TGCAGTGCTAGTGGACAGGGACAGGAAAAACTGTTTTTT. Its protein is CSASGQGQEKLFF. J is TRBJ1-4 and V is TRBV20-1; the match to TRBD1 covers 8 bases. Germline assignment: CDR1 DFQATT and CDR2 SNEGSKA (reference sequence). The CDR3 is made up of 13 amino acids. J gave up 8 bases and V 3 bases, and 5 bases lay outside the gene matches.

This clonotype was observed at least ten times. V usage is TRBV6-2 or TRBV6-3 and J usage is TRBJ1-1, with D maybe TRBD1 (6 bases). The CDR3 totals 12 residues. V gave up 7 bases and J gave up 6 bases, with 12 bases separating them. Germline CDR1 reads MNHEY; CDR2 reads SVGEGT. The CDR3 coding sequence is TGTGCCAGCACCGGGACAACGGCTGAAGCTTTCTTT. The encoded protein is CASTGTTAEAFF.

This clonotype showed up just a few times. This rearrangement joins TRBV6-1 to TRBJ1-1; D remains ambiguous. Trimming took off 5 bases at V and 6 bases at J, with 16 bases between the two ends. The CDR3 spans 14 residues. CDR1 and CDR2 from the germline V gene are MNHNS and SASEGT. For the CDR3, the DNA is TGTGCCAGCAGTTACTCGAACGACGGGGCTGAAGCTTTCTTT. This gives the protein CASSYSNDGAEAFF.